What follows are 27 T cell receptor beta chains derived from one specimen sequenced in a study of post-analysis software for immune sequencing data. Whole-study findings and limits: With TRBV5-6, TRBV5-1 and TRBV20-1 included, about 5 TRBV segments were more frequent in patients than in controls.

These receptors are not linked to any known antigen. Unique molecular identifiers were present in the TCR beta cDNA libraries. TCRdb processed the PCR reads anew with MiXCR; each CDR3 protein has one entry. This repertoire shows roughly 800,000 distinct CDR3 sequences, around 45% found once; its top ten account for around 4.7%. The sample taken for sequencing was blood. These receptors were collected from a girl aged 10-17 years with multiple sclerosis.

The chain recombines TRBV24-1 with TRBJ2-1; the match to TRBD2 covers 11 bases. The germline V gene has CDR1 KGHDR and CDR2 SFDVKD. This CDR3 is 18 amino acids long. Trimming at V came to 5 bases and at J to 0 bases, leaving 8 bases not matched to a gene. CDR3 DNA sequence: TGTGCCACCAGTGCTAGCGGGAGGATGGGGAGCTCCTACAATGAGCAGTTCTTC. It codes for CATSASGRMGSSYNEQFF.

In this sample, this clonotype turned up once. The CDR3 is CSATGTVNEKLFF. For the CDR3, the DNA is TGCAGTGCGACCGGGACAGTTAATGAAAAACTGTTTTTT. V gene TRBV20-1 combines with J gene TRBJ1-4; 7 bases align to TRBD1. Unmatched junction bases numbered 5, after V lost 6 bases and J lost 4 bases. Germline V gives CDR1 DFQATT, CDR2 SNEGSKA (reference sequence). The CDR3 spans 13 residues.

V gene TRBV7-2 combines with J gene TRBJ2-6; weak D call: TRBD2 (6 bases). Trimming stripped 5 bases from V and 0 bases from J, with 14 bases between. There are 17 residues in the CDR3. Germline V lookup: CDR1 SGHTA, CDR2 FQGNSA. The CDR3 DNA reads TGTGCCAGCAGCGCAGGCGGGGTGCACTCTGGGGCCAACGTCCTGACTTTC. The encoded protein is CASSAGGVHSGANVLTF.

V usage is TRBV6-2 or TRBV6-3 and J usage is TRBJ2-7; no clear D. V was pared by 2 bases and J by 3 bases, with 8 bases between. Per germline, CDR1 MNHEY and CDR2 SVGEGT. The CDR3 sequence is 13 residues long. CDR3 sequence: CASSYNTYYEQYF. As DNA, the CDR3 is TGTGCCAGCAGTTACAACACCTACTACGAGCAGTACTTC.

The sample holds a few counts of this clonotype. This CDR3 reads CASSQSSGEQYF. As DNA, the CDR3 is TGTGCCAGCAGCCAATCATCCGGCGAGCAGTACTTC. V and J are TRBV7-9 and TRBJ2-4; D is unclear. The DNA end favors TRBJ2-7, so the J call may be wrong. The CDR3 length is 12 residues. Germline CDR1 and CDR2: SEHNR and FQNEAQ (reference sequence).

V is TRBV20-1 and J is TRBJ2-1; 11 nucleotides line up with TRBD2. Trimming at V came to 6 bases and at J to 7 bases, leaving 11 bases not matched to a gene. This CDR3 is 15 amino acids long. Germline CDR1 DFQATT, CDR2 SNEGSKA (reference sequence). The CDR3 DNA sequence: TGCAGTGCCGCCGAGCTTAGCGGGAGGGCAAATGAGCAGTTCTTC. It is translated as CSAAELSGRANEQFF.

The rearrangement uses TRBV5-1 and TRBJ2-3; the match to TRBD2 covers 7 bases. The J segment lost 4 bases and the V segment lost 0 bases, leaving 8 bases of the junction unmatched. Germline V lookup: CDR1 SGHRS, CDR2 YFSETQ. The CDR3 spans 16 residues. CDR3 amino acids: CASSLDSGGGSDTQYF. In nucleotides, the CDR3 is TGCGCCAGCAGCTTGGACTCCGGGGGAGGGTCAGATACGCAGTATTTT.

The V and J genes are TRBV20-1 and TRBJ2-1; 10 nucleotides agree with TRBD2. Trimming cost V 5 bases and J 6 bases; bases outside gene matches: 7. Germline V gene data show CDR1 as DFQATT and CDR2 as SNEGSKA (reference sequence). The length of the CDR3 is 14 residues. The CDR3 nucleotides read TGCAGTGCTCCAGTAGCGGGAGGTCTCAATGAGCAGTTCTTC. Residues: CSAPVAGGLNEQFF.

J is TRBJ2-1 and V is TRBV20-1; 9 positions agree with TRBD2. With V trimmed by 2 bases and J by 8 bases, 13 bases remained unmatched. From germline, CDR1 is DFQATT and CDR2 SNEGSKA (reference sequence). The CDR3 loop spans 16 amino acids. CDR3 DNA sequence: TGCAGTGCTAGACCCCATCTAGCGGGACGGGGCGATGAGCAGTTCTTC. This sequence encodes CSARPHLAGRGDEQFF.

The chain links TRBV20-1 to TRBJ2-5; TRBD1 is a possible D gene (6 bases). Trimming took off 5 bases at V and 5 bases at J, with 12 bases between the two ends. The CDR3 totals 12 residues. The germline gives CDR1 DFQATT, CDR2 SNEGSKA (reference sequence). The CDR3 loop is CSAELGQETQYF. CDR3 in DNA: TGCAGTGCTGAGCTAGGACAGGAGACCCAGTACTTC.

This chain joins TRBV6-5 and TRBJ1-4; TRBD1 matches at 11 bases. J lost 7 bases, V lost 6 bases, and 1 base had no gene match. Germline V gene lookup returns CDR1 MNHEY and CDR2 SVGAGI. The length of the CDR3 is 13 residues. CDR3 in amino acids: CASRGTGGEKLFF. DNA of the CDR3: TGTGCCAGCAGAGGGACAGGGGGTGAAAAACTGTTTTTT.

This clonotype was found once. The CDR3: CASSKTTGDTGELFF. DNA of the CDR3: TGTGCCAGCAGCAAGACTACAGGGGACACCGGGGAGCTGTTTTTT. J is TRBJ2-2 and V is TRBV7-2; 7 positions match TRBD1. V lost 5 bases to trimming and J lost 3 bases; unmatched junction nucleotides: 6. CDR1 and CDR2 from the germline V gene are SGHTA and FQGNSA. CDR3 length: 15 residues.

This clonotype has more than one count but fewer than ten. This sequence joins TRBV12-3 or TRBV12-4 and TRBJ2-3; D gene uncertain. This CDR3 contains 13 residues. With 3 bases removed from V and 4 bases from J, the gap between germline ends came to 8 bases. CDR3 residues: CASSFLIADTQYF. In nucleotides, the CDR3 is TGTGCCAGCAGTTTTTTAATTGCAGATACGCAGTATTTT.

This clonotype was counted only a few times. The chain employs TRBV4-1 and TRBJ2-1, with unresolved D. Germline assignment: CDR1 MGHRA and CDR2 YSYEKL. The CDR3 has 16 amino acids. The V gene lost 1 base and the J gene lost 0 bases, with 10 bases spanning the gap. The CDR3: CASSQGLASSYNEQFF. The CDR3, as DNA: TGCGCCAGCAGCCAAGGCTTGGCCAGCTCCTACAATGAGCAGTTCTTC.

This sequence joins TRBV7-2 and TRBJ2-7; 8 bases line up with TRBD1. The end of the DNA fits TRBJ2-5 better, so the J call may be wrong. The CDR3 runs 14 residues. CDR1 is SGHTA and CDR2 is FQGNSA in the germline V gene. CDR3 coding DNA: TGTGCCAGCAGCTTTCAGGGGGCTAGGGAGACCCAGTACTTC. This translates into CASSFQGARETQYF.

This clonotype was seen only a few times. The chain links TRBV12-3 or TRBV12-4 to TRBJ2-3, with TRBD2 identical over 8 bases. V dropped 7 bases and J dropped 4; count of bases not matched to a gene: 19. The CDR3 spans 18 residues. As DNA, the CDR3 is TGTGCCAGCACCGACTTTAATAGCGGGACTAACGACCCAGATACGCAGTATTTT. Amino acid sequence: CASTDFNSGTNDPDTQYF.

This clonotype occurred a few times. This chain links TRBV10-3 with TRBJ1-2; no clear D. In germline, CDR1 is ENHRY, CDR2 SYGVKD. The germline V and J ends were trimmed by 2 bases and 8 bases, with 6 bases remaining between them. The CDR3 extends over 11 amino acids. The CDR3, as DNA: TGTGCCATCAGTGAGGGGCGCGGCTACACCTTC. This gives the protein CAISEGRGYTF.

The chain has TRBV15 and TRBJ2-7; TRBD1 agrees at 9 bases. V trimming: 3 bases; J trimming: 1 base; junction bases outside the gene matches: 10. The germline V gene has CDR1 LNHNV and CDR2 YYDKDF (reference sequence). This CDR3 contains 17 residues. This CDR3 is CATSSTTDRGVSYEQYF. The CDR3, as DNA: TGTGCCACCAGCAGCACAACTGACAGGGGGGTTTCCTACGAGCAGTACTTC.

V gene TRBV20-1 combines with J gene TRBJ2-7; TRBD1 aligns across 9 bases. Germline V lookup: CDR1 DFQATT, CDR2 SNEGSKA (reference sequence). V lost 4 bases to trimming and J lost 3 bases; unmatched junction nucleotides: 10. The length of the CDR3 is 15 residues. The CDR3 DNA follows: TGCAGTGCTACCAGTTCTGGGACAGGGTTCTACGAGCAGTACTTC. It translates to CSATSSGTGFYEQYF.

V and J are TRBV15 and TRBJ1-5, with TRBD1 matching 8 bases. Germline V gene lookup returns CDR1 LNHNV and CDR2 YYDKDF (reference sequence). This CDR3 comprises 15 residues. V shed 0 bases, J shed 10 bases, and the junction held 8 bases outside the gene matches. This CDR3 reads CATSRDRTGPLPQHF. Written as DNA, the CDR3 is TGTGCCACCAGCAGAGATCGGACAGGGCCCCTCCCCCAGCATTTT. Full variable domain (remainder filled in from reference TRBV15 and TRBJ1-5): DAMVIQNPRYQVTQFGKPVTLSCSQTLNHNVMYWYQQKSSQAPKLLFHYYDKDFNNEADTPDNFQSRRPNTSFCFLDIRSPGLGDTAMYLCATSRDRTGPLPQHFGDGTRLSIL.

The gene calls are TRBV12-3 or TRBV12-4 and TRBJ2-2; TRBD2 might be the D (5 bases). Trimming took off 5 bases at V and 1 base at J, with 14 bases between the two ends. This CDR3 has 16 amino acids. The chain's CDR3 is CASSPIPSRNTGELFF. Written as DNA, the CDR3 is TGTGCCAGCAGTCCAATTCCTAGCAGGAACACCGGGGAGCTGTTTTTT.

The rearrangement joins TRBV11-2 to TRBJ2-3; possibly TRBD2 for D (6 bases). The V gene lost 5 bases and the J gene lost 1 base, with 10 bases spanning the gap. The germline V gene encodes CDR1 SGHAT and CDR2 FQNNGV. The CDR3 loop spans 14 amino acids. The CDR3 protein is CASSPGSGTDTQYF. The CDR3 DNA follows: TGTGCCAGCAGCCCCGGGAGCGGCACAGATACGCAGTATTTT.

A few counts support this clonotype. The rearrangement uses TRBV28 and TRBJ2-1, with 9 nucleotides matching TRBD2. Per the germline V gene, CDR1 is MDHEN and CDR2 is SYDVKM. The length of the CDR3 is 14 residues. J was trimmed by 6 bases and V by 5 bases; bases with no gene match: 5. This CDR3 is CASSTDSGGNEQFF. DNA for the CDR3: TGTGCCAGCAGTACCGATAGCGGGGGCAATGAGCAGTTCTTC.

The V gene is TRBV6-2 or TRBV6-3, the J gene TRBJ2-1, with D perhaps being TRBD1 or TRBD2 (5 bases each). Germline V gene data show CDR1 as MNHEY and CDR2 as SVGEGT. The CDR3 runs 13 residues. V lost 2 bases to trimming and J lost 8 bases, with 10 bases between them. CDR3 sequence reads: CASSYGGEHEQFF. The CDR3 region has the DNA TGTGCCAGCAGTTACGGGGGAGAGCATGAGCAGTTCTTC.

The rearrangement uses TRBV25-1 and TRBJ2-6; no clear D. Germline V CDR1 and CDR2: MGHDK, SYGVNS. V was pared by 10 bases and J by 0 bases, with 7 bases between. The CDR3 runs 13 residues. CDR3 in amino acids: CATTHSGANVLTF. For the CDR3, the DNA is TGTGCCACCACCCACTCTGGGGCCAACGTCCTGACTTTC.

This clonotype was seen only a few times. The rearrangement links TRBV20-1 to TRBJ2-5; TRBD2 aligns across 11 bases. From germline, CDR1 is DFQATT and CDR2 SNEGSKA (reference sequence). The CDR3 consists of 15 residues. Trimming cost V 2 bases and J 1 base; bases outside gene matches: 3. The CDR3: CSARSGLAGQETQYF. The CDR3, as DNA: TGCAGTGCTAGATCCGGACTAGCGGGCCAAGAGACCCAGTACTTC.

This clonotype was seen just once. The junction departs from the called germline gene at one end, perhaps through a read error. This chain links TRBV10-3 with TRBJ2-1; 10 positions agree with TRBD1. This CDR3 is built from 16 residues. Germline V gene lookup returns CDR1 ENHRY and CDR2 SYGVKD. CDR3 residues: CATSESTGGAANEQFF. CDR3 nucleotides: TGTGCCACCAGTGAGTCGACAGGGGGCGCGGCAAATGAGCAGTTCTTC.